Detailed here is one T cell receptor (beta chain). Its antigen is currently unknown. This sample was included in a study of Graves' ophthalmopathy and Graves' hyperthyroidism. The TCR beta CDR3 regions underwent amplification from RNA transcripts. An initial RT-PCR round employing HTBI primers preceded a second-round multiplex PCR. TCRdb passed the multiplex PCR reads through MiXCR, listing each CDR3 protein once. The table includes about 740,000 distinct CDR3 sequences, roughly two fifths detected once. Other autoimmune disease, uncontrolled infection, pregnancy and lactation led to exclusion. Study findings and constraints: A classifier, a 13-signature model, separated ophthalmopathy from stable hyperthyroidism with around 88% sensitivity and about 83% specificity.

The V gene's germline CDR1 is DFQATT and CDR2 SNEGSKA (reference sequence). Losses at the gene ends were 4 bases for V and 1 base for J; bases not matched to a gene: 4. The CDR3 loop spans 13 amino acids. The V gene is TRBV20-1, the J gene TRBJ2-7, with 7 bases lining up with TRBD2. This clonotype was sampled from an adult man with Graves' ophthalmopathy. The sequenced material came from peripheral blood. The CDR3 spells CSAIGLGSYEQYF. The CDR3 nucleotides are TGCAGTGCTATTGGACTAGGTTCCTACGAGCAGTACTTC.